This TCR beta chain was identified during a study of T cell changes during pregnancy in multiple sclerosis. In its sample, this clone was seen once. The table came from immunoSEQ multiplex PCR; TCRdb's copy has only in-frame clones and leaves some out. Found here are fewer than 140,000 clones, 92% of them singletons; the top ten hold roughly 1.5%. The CDR3 has 16 residues. In germline, CDR1 is MNHNS, CDR2 SASEGT. The V and J ends lost 0 bases and 1 base, in that order; junction bases with no gene match: 5. The sequence was collected from a female donor with multiple sclerosis, enrolled in a pregnancy study. The chain recombines TRBV6-1 with TRBJ2-7; TRBD1 matches 8 bases. The input for sequencing was peripheral blood, taken after pregnancy. CDR3 amino acids: CASSEAPRDRSYEQYF. The DNA for the CDR3 is TGTGCCAGCAGTGAAGCGCCGCGGGACAGGTCCTACGAGCAGTACTTC.